This T cell receptor beta chain was observed in a study of OX40 agonist ivuxolimab in advanced cancers. Background on the study: The drug used for patients, ivuxolimab, was an agonistic anti-OX40 (CD134) antibody. The diagnoses of dose-escalation patients were hepatocellular carcinoma, melanoma, renal cell or head and neck cancer. Study-wide points: Among the lowest peripheral clonal expansion occurred in 0.1-3.0 mg/kg partial responders.

The CDR3 spans 14 residues. The germline V gene encodes CDR1 SGHVS and CDR2 FNYEAQ. V was pared by 4 bases and J by 0 bases, with 7 bases between. Points on this clone: Its antigen is unknown.

The assay was immunoSEQ multiplex PCR, and TCRdb's table has in-frame clones only and misses some. The sample consists of 55,000 to 90,000 clones, approximately 85% of them appearing once. Autoimmune disease history or systemic immunosuppression barred patients. This rearrangement joins TRBV7-6 to TRBJ1-5; no definite D call. The sample was CD4+ or CD8+ T cells sorted from blood, taken in a trial of the OX40 agonist ivuxolimab. The TCR originated in an adult with an advanced solid tumor such as melanoma, head and neck, liver or kidney cancer. The CDR3 DNA reads TGTGCCAGCAGCTCGGGGATTAGCAATCAGCCCCAGCATTTT. Translation gives CASSSGISNQPQHF.